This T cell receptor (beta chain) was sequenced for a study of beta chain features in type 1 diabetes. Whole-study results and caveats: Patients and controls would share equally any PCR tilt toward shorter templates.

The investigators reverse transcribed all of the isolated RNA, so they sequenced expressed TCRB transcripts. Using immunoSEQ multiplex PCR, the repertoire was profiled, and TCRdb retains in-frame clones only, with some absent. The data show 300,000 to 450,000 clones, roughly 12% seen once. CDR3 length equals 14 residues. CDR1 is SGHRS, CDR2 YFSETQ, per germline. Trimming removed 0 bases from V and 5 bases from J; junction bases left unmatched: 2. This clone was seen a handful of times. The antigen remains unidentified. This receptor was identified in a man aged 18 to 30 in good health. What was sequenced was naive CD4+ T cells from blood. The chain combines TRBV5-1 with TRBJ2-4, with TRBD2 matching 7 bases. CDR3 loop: CASSLASGQNIQYF. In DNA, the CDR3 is TGCGCCAGCAGCTTGGCTAGCGGCCAAAACATTCAGTACTTC.